The rows below give T cell receptor beta chains drawn from one sample of a study of cytomegalovirus exposure and HLA in healthy donors. This table comes from immunoSEQ multiplex PCR, and its TCRdb copy is limited to in-frame clones, with some not included. The profile shows roughly 86,000 clones, about 95% of them singletons. Material: PBMCs. These receptors came from a young man in good health and CMV-seropositive. The CDR3 runs from the conserved cysteine through the conserved F or W. A row's size may be missing; if present it is once, few, many or a size class.

TRBV14	TRBJ2-7	NA	CASSRRGLAYEQYF
TRBV6-5	TRBJ1-4	NA	CASSGRGNEKLFF
TRBV19	TRBJ1-5	NA	CASNPKSGGATGQPQHF
TRBV4-1	TRBJ1-5	once	CASSQDRGLYNQPQHF
TRBV6-6	TRBJ2-7	NA	CASSLSSGSLEQYF
TRBV4-2	TRBJ1-5	NA	CASSQVEGSNQPQHF
TRBV11-2	TRBJ2-2	NA	CASSLQRDSYTGELFF
TRBV27	TRBJ2-7	NA	CASRRQGFDEQYF
TRBV5-4	TRBJ2-2	NA	CASSPRERGTGELFF
TRBV18	TRBJ2-3	NA	CASSPEYLSTDTQYF
TRBV2	TRBJ1-1	NA	CASLVGQGTEAFF
TRBV5-1	TRBJ1-1	NA	CASSVQGWNTEAFF
TRBV29-1	TRBJ1-4	few	CSVTQGNEKLFF
TRBV7-2	TRBJ1-1	NA	CASSLDEDIPNTEAFF
TRBV30	TRBJ2-7	NA	CAWALGTGEYEQYF
TRBV4-2	TRBJ2-1	NA	CASSQDRLSYNEQFF
TRBV7-6	TRBJ2-5	NA	CASSPRTRRGGETQYF
TRBV4-2	TRBJ2-3	NA	CASSQELLAGDLYSTDTQYF
TRBV10-1	TRBJ1-1	NA	CASSGQGNTEAFF
TRBV2	TRBJ2-3	NA	CASTEMRQSTDTQYF
TRBV29-1	TRBJ2-7	NA	CSVAGLAYEQYF
TRBV6-5	TRBJ2-2	NA	CASSRGDTGELFF
TRBV10-3	TRBJ2-7	NA	CAIRTSYGGAYEQYF
TRBV27	TRBJ2-7	NA	CASSLWAGGDPSYEQYF
TRBV27	TRBJ1-5	once	CASTSGYNQPQHF
TRBV30	TRBJ1-5	NA	CAWSVTLTPNYSNQPQHF
TRBV28	TRBJ2-7	NA	CASSLGQNSYEQYF
TRBV7-2	TRBJ2-7	NA	CASSLRLGRGIEEQYF
TRBV30	TRBJ1-4	NA	CAWSASDRAEKLFF